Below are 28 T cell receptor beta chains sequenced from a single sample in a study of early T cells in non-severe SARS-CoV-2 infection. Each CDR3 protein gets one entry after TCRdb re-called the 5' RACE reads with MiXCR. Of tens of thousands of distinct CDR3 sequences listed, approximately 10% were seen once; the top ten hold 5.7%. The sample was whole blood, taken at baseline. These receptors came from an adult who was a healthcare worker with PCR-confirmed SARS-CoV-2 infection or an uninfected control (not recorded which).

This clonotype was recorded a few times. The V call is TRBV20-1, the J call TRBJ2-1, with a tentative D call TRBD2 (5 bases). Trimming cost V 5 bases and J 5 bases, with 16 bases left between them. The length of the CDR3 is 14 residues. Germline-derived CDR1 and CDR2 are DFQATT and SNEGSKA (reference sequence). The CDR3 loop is CSAVQLDFDNEQFF. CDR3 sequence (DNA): TGCAGTGCTGTTCAACTAGATTTTGACAATGAGCAGTTCTTC.

CDR3 bases: TGTGCCAGCAGCCTCTGGGCGGGGGGGCTGAGGCCCCACAATGAGCAGTTCTTC. It yields the protein CASSLWAGGLRPHNEQFF. The rearrangement uses TRBV12-3 or TRBV12-4 and TRBJ2-1; 9 bases line up with TRBD2. V lost 6 bases to trimming and J lost 5 bases; unmatched junction nucleotides: 17. CDR3 size: 18 residues.

CDR3 sequence: CASSRYSYNEQFF. The CDR3, as DNA: TGTGCCAGCAGCCGTTACAGCTACAATGAGCAGTTCTTC. The chain links TRBV11-3 to TRBJ2-1; no clear D. The V end was cut by 5 bases, the J end by 3 bases, with 8 bases between. Germline V gene lookup returns CDR1 SGHNT and CDR2 YENEEA. The CDR3 extends over 13 amino acids.

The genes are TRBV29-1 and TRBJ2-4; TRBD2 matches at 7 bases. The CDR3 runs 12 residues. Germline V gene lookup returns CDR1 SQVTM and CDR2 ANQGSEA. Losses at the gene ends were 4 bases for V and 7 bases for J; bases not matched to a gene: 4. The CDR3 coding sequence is TGCAGCGTTGGTCAGGGAGGGAACATTCAGTACTTC. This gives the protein CSVGQGGNIQYF. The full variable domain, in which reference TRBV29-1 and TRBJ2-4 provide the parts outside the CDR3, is SAVISQKPSRDICQRGTSLTIQCQVDSQVTMMFWYRQQPGQSLTLIATANQGSEATYESGFVIDKFPISRPNLTFSTLTVSNMSPEDSSIYLCSVGQGGNIQYFGAGTRLSVL.

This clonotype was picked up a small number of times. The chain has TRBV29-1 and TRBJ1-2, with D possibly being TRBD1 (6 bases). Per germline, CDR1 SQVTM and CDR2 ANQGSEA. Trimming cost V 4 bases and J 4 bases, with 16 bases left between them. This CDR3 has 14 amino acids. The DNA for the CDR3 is TGCAGCGTTGTCGCTTATGGGGGCGGCTATGGCTACACCTTC. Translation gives CSVVAYGGGYGYTF.

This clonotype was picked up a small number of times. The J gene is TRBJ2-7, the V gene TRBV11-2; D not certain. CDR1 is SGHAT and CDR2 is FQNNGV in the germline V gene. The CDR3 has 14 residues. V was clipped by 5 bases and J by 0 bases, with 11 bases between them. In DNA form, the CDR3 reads TGTGCCAGCAGCCCAAGTCTAAGCTCCTACGAGCAGTACTTC. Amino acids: CASSPSLSSYEQYF.

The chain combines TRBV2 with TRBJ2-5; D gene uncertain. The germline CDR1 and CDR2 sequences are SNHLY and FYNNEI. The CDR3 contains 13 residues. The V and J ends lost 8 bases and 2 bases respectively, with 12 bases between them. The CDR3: CASSSGRQETQYF. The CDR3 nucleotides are TGTGCCAGCTCGTCCGGACGGCAAGAGACCCAGTACTTC.

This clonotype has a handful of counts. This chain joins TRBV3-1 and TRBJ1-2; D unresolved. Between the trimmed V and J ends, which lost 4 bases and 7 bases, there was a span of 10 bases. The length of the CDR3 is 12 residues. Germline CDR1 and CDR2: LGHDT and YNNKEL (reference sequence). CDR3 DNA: TGTGCCAGCAGCCGAAAACTCAGTGGCTACACCTTC. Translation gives CASSRKLSGYTF.

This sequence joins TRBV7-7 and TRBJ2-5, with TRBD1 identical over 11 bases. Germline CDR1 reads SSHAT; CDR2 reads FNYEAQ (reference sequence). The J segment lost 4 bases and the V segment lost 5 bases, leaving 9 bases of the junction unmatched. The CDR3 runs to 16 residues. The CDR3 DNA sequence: TGTGCCAGCAGCAATCTAGGGACAGGGGGGCCAGAGACCCAGTACTTC. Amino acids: CASSNLGTGGPETQYF.

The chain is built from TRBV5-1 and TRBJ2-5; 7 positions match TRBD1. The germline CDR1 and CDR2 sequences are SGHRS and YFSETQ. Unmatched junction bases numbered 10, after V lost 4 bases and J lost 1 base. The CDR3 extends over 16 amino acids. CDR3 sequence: CASSLETGFPQETQYF. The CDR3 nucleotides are TGCGCCAGCAGCCTAGAGACAGGGTTCCCCCAAGAGACCCAGTACTTC.

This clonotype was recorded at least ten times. The CDR3 DNA is TGTGCCAGCAGCTTAAAGCGGACCTTGAGGTCCGGGGAGCTGTTTTTT. Its protein product is CASSLKRTLRSGELFF. This chain links TRBV7-6 with TRBJ2-2; D perhaps matches TRBD2 (5 bases). Deletions cut 2 bases from V and 6 bases from J, with 16 bases between. This CDR3 comprises 16 residues. Germline CDR1 SGHVS, CDR2 FNYEAQ.

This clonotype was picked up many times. The DNA for the CDR3 is TGTGCCAGCAGCTTAGGACTAGCGGGAGTTACCGGGGAGCTGTTTTTT. It is translated as CASSLGLAGVTGELFF. This chain uses TRBV7-9 with TRBJ2-2; 12 bases align to TRBD2. Per germline, CDR1 SEHNR and CDR2 FQNEAQ (reference sequence). The CDR3 has 16 amino acids. V gave up 1 base and J gave up 5 bases; unmatched junction bases: 2.

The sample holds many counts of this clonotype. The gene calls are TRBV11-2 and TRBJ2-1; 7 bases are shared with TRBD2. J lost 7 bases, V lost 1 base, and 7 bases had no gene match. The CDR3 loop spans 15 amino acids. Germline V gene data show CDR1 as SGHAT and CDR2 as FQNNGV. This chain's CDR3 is CASSLGLAVVNEQFF. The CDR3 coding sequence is TGTGCCAGCAGCTTAGGCCTAGCGGTCGTAAATGAGCAGTTCTTC.

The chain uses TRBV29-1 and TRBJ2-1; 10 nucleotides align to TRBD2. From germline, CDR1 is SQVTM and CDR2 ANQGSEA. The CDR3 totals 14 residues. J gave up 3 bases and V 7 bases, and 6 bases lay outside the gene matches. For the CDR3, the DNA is TGCAGCGCCCACAGCGGGAGGGGCTACAATGAGCAGTTCTTC. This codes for CSAHSGRGYNEQFF.

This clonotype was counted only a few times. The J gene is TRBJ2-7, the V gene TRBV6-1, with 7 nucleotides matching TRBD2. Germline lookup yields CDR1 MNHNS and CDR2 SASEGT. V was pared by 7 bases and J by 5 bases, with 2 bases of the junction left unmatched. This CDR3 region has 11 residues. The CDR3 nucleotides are TGTGCCAGCAAGGGAGGGGACGAGCAGTACTTC. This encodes CASKGGDEQYF.

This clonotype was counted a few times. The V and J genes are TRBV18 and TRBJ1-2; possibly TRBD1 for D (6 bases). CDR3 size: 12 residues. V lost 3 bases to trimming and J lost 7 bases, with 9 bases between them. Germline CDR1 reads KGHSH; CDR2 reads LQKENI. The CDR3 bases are TGTGCCAGCTCACCGGACAGTCCTGGCTACACCTTC. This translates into CASSPDSPGYTF.

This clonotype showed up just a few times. CDR3 sequence (DNA): TGTGCCAGCAGCTCAAGCCAGCGAAATAATCAAGAGACCCAGTACTTC. Its translation is CASSSSQRNNQETQYF. This rearrangement joins TRBV4-2 to TRBJ2-5; the D is unclear. The CDR3 sequence is 16 residues long. Germline lookup yields CDR1 LGHNA and CDR2 YNFKEQ. V was shortened by 5 bases and J by 2 bases, with 18 bases between the two germline ends.

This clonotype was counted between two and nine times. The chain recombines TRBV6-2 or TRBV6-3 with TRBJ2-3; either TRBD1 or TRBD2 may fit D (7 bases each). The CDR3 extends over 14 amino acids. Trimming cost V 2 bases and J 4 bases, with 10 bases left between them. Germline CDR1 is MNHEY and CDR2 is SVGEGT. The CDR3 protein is CASSYGRGPDTQYF. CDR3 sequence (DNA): TGTGCCAGCAGTTACGGGAGGGGGCCAGATACGCAGTATTTT.

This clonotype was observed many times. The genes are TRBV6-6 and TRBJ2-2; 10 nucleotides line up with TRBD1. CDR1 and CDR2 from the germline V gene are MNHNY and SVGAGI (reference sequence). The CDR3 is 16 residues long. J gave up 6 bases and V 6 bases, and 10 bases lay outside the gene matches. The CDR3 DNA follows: TGTGCCAGCAGCGACCTTCGCGGACAGGGGGCCGGGGAGCTGTTTTTT. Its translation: CASSDLRGQGAGELFF.

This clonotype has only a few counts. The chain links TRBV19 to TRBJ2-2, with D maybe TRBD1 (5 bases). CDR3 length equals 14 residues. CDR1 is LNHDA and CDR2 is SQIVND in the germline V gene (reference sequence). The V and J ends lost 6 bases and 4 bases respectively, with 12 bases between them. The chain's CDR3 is CASRGQEFTGELFF. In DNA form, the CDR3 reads TGTGCCAGTAGGGGGCAGGAATTCACCGGGGAGCTGTTTTTT.

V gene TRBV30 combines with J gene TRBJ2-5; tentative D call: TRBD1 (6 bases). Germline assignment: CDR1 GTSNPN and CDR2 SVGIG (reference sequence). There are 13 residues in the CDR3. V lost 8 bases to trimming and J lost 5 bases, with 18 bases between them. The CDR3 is CAGSLTGSETQYF. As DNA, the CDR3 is TGTGCCGGATCCCTCACAGGGAGCGAGACCCAGTACTTC.

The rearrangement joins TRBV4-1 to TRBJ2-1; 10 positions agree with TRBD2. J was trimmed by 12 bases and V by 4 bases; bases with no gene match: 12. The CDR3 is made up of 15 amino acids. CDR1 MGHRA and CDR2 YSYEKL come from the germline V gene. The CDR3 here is CASSLLASGGEGQFF. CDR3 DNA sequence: TGCGCCAGCAGCCTGCTGGCTAGCGGGGGCGAAGGGCAGTTCTTC.

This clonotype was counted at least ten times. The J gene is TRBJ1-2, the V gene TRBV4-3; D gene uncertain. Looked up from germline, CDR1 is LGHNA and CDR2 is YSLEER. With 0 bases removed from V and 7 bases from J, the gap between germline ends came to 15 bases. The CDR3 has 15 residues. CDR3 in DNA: TGCGCCAGCAGCCAAGAGGCCAACTTCACGGGTGGCTACACCTTC. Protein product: CASSQEANFTGGYTF.

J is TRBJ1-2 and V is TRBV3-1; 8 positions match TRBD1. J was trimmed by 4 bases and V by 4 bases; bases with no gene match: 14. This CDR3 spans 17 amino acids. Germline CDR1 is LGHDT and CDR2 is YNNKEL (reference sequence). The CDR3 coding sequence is TGTGCCAGCAGCCCCTGGACAGGGCAAGTTGGCGGCTATGGCTACACCTTC. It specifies CASSPWTGQVGGYGYTF.

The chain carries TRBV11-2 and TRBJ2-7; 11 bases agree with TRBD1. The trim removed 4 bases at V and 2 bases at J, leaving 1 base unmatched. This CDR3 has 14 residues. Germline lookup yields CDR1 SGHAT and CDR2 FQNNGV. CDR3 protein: CASSWTGGPYEQYF. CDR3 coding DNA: TGTGCCAGCAGCTGGACAGGGGGCCCCTACGAGCAGTACTTC.

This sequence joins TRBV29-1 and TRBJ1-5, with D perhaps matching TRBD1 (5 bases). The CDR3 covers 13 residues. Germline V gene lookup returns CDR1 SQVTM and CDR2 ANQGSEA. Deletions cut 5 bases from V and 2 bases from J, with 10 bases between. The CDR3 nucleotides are TGCAGCGTTAGGGACGGTGGCAATCAGCCCCAGCATTTT. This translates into CSVRDGGNQPQHF.

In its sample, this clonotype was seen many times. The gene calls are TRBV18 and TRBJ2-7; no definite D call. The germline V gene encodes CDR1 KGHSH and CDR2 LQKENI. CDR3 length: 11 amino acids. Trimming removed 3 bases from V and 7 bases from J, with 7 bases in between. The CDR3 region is CASSPDWEQYF. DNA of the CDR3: TGTGCCAGCTCACCTGATTGGGAGCAGTACTTC.

The CDR3, as DNA: TGCAGCGTTGAAGCGGAATCCGGGGAGCTGTTTTTT. This translates into CSVEAESGELFF. V gene TRBV29-1 combines with J gene TRBJ2-2; no clear D. The length of the CDR3 is 12 residues. The germline V and J ends were trimmed by 1 base and 6 bases, with 6 bases remaining between them. The germline gives CDR1 SQVTM, CDR2 ANQGSEA.